Listed below are T cell receptor beta chains from one sample, sequenced in a study of technical replicates of blood from a few donors. Profiling relied on immunoSEQ multiplex PCR, and the TCRdb table lists in-frame clones only, not all of them. This sample yields fewer than 85,000 clones, of which about 97% are seen a single time; about 0.31% belongs to the top ten. The sequencing input was T cells isolated from PBMCs. The receptors originated from a human donor in good health. CDR3s include the opening cysteine and the closing phenylalanine or tryptophan. Each record gives: clone size, D gene, J gene, V gene, CDR3 protein, CDR3 DNA. A D gene is named only where the DNA matches it firmly. Not all rows give a size; the values are once, few, many and, for expanded clones, a class.

>-|-|TRBJ2-7|TRBV11-3
CASSPGGTGISYEQYF
TGTGCCAGCAGCCCGGGGGGGACAGGGATCTCCTACGAGCAGTACTTC
>-|TRBD1|TRBJ2-2|TRBV9
CASSGDRGGELFF
TGTGCCAGCAGCGGGGACAGGGGCGGGGAGCTGTTTTTT
>-|-|TRBJ1-3|TRBV7-2
CASSPGAGSGNTIYF
TGTGCCAGCAGCCCGGGAGCGGGGTCCGGAAACACCATATATTTT
>-|-|TRBJ1-4|TRBV10-3
CAISEGVGEKLFF
TGTGCCATCTCCGAGGGGGTAGGAGAAAAACTGTTTTTT
>-|-|TRBJ2-3|TRBV11-2
CASSSPLGFGGADTQYF
TGTGCCAGCAGCTCCCCTCTGGGATTCGGGGGTGCAGATACGCAGTATTTT
>-|TRBD2|TRBJ2-7|TRBV6-1
CASSTLADFSYEQYF
TGTGCCAGCAGCACTCTAGCGGACTTCTCCTACGAGCAGTACTTC
>-|-|TRBJ2-1|TRBV10-1
CASGGPPDEQFF
TGCGCCAGCGGAGGTCCGCCGGATGAGCAGTTCTTC
>-|-|TRBJ2-3|TRBV11-2
CASSGIGAQYF
TGTGCCAGCAGCGGGATCGGGGCGCAGTATTTT
>-|TRBD1|TRBJ2-7|TRBV2
CASSEAVGQGALWVSYEQYF
TGTGCCAGCAGTGAAGCGGTAGGACAGGGGGCGCTTTGGGTATCCTACGAGCAGTACTTC
>-|-|TRBJ1-2|TRBV7-8
CASSEGRIFGYTF
TGTGCCAGCAGCGAAGGCAGGATCTTTGGCTACACCTTC
>-|TRBD2|TRBJ2-3|TRBV6-4
CASSSGRGSDTQYF
TGTGCCAGCAGCAGCGGGAGAGGCTCAGATACGCAGTATTTT
>once|TRBD1|TRBJ2-7|TRBV2
CASSGDRVSEQYF
TGTGCCAGCAGTGGAGACAGGGTGAGCGAGCAGTACTTC
>-|TRBD1|TRBJ2-1|TRBV5-1
CASRTGVSYNEQFF
TGCGCCAGCAGGACAGGGGTGTCCTACAATGAGCAGTTCTTC
>-|-|TRBJ2-3|TRBV29-1
CSVEGGQDTQYF
TGCAGCGTTGAGGGGGGGCAGGATACGCAGTATTTT
>-|TRBD1|TRBJ2-5|TRBV7-9
CASSSTQGSGTQYF
TGTGCCAGCAGCTCGACACAGGGGTCTGGGACCCAGTACTTC
>-|-|TRBJ1-1|TRBV7-9
CAPQRGGTEAFF
TGTGCCCCCCAACGCGGGGGTACTGAAGCTTTCTTT
>-|-|TRBJ1-1|TRBV19
CASTGQPMNTEAFF
TGTGCCAGTACCGGACAGCCCATGAACACTGAAGCTTTCTTT
>-|-|TRBJ1-1|TRBV9
CASSVTGTNTEAFF
TGTGCCAGCAGCGTAACAGGAACAAACACTGAAGCTTTCTTT
>-|-|TRBJ2-2|TRBV7-2
CASSPVRTTNTGELFF
TGTGCCAGCAGCCCGGTCCGGACAACGAACACCGGGGAGCTGTTTTTT
>-|-|TRBJ2-4|TRBV5-6
CASSLAGLRDFKNIQYF
TGTGCCAGCAGCTTGGCCGGCCTTAGGGACTTCAAAAACATTCAGTACTTC
>few|-|TRBJ2-3|TRBV30
CAWSMSSHTDTQYF
TGTGCCTGGAGTATGTCTAGCCACACAGATACGCAGTATTTT
>-|-|TRBJ2-3|TRBV5-6
CASSLYSDTQYF
TGTGCCAGCAGCTTGTACTCAGATACGCAGTATTTT
>-|-|TRBJ2-7|TRBV7-2
CASSFVSSYEQYF
TGTGCCAGCAGCTTCGTTTCTTCGTACGAGCAGTACTTC
>-|TRBD2|TRBJ2-3|TRBV4-3
CASSLSLAGTDTQYF
TGCGCCAGCAGCCTCTCTTTAGCGGGAACAGATACGCAGTATTTT
>-|-|TRBJ2-7|TRBV10-1
CASSRRGNSYEQYF
TGCGCCAGCAGTCGGCGGGGAAACTCCTACGAGCAGTACTTC
>-|-|TRBJ1-1|TRBV25-1
CAGGTSMNTEAFF
TGTGCCGGGGGGACTTCCATGAACACTGAAGCTTTCTTT
>-|TRBD2|TRBJ2-7|TRBV2
CASPLAGPNYEQYF
TGTGCCAGCCCCCTAGCGGGACCCAACTACGAGCAGTACTTC
>-|TRBD1|TRBJ2-4|TRBV2
CASGGQGANIQYF
TGTGCCAGCGGGGGACAGGGGGCAAACATTCAGTACTTC
>-|TRBD2|TRBJ2-2|TRBV5-1
CASSSGGTGELFF
TGCGCCAGCAGCTCGGGGGGGACCGGGGAGCTGTTTTTT
>-|TRBD1|TRBJ2-1|TRBV5-8
CASAVGTGGENEQFF
TGTGCCAGTGCGGTCGGGACAGGGGGAGAAAATGAGCAGTTCTTC
>-|-|TRBJ2-1|TRBV7-2
CASSLYLLRDEQFF
TGTGCCAGCAGCTTATATCTGCTTCGGGATGAGCAGTTCTTC
>-|-|TRBJ2-7|TRBV27
CASSGNREIHEQYF
TGTGCCAGCAGTGGAAACAGGGAGATCCACGAGCAGTACTTC
>-|TRBD1|TRBJ2-7|TRBV7-3
CASSPQGAYEQYF
TGTGCCAGCAGCCCTCAGGGGGCCTACGAGCAGTACTTC
>-|-|TRBJ2-3|TRBV10-3
CAIKRGRSTDTQYF
TGTGCCATCAAACGCGGGCGCAGCACAGATACGCAGTATTTT
>-|-|TRBJ2-2|TRBV9
CASSVVPNNRAGELFF
TGTGCCAGCAGCGTAGTCCCCAATAACAGGGCCGGGGAGCTGTTTTTT
>-|-|TRBJ2-1|TRBV4-2
CASSPPAARPYNEQFF
TGTGCCAGCAGCCCCCCGGCGGCTAGACCCTACAATGAGCAGTTCTTC
>-|-|TRBJ1-1|TRBV19
CASRAGSHLNTEAFF
TGTGCCAGTAGGGCCGGGTCCCACTTGAACACTGAAGCTTTCTTT
>-|TRBD2|TRBJ2-3|TRBV19
CASSPRGRESTDTQYF
TGTGCCAGTAGCCCCAGAGGGCGGGAGAGCACAGATACGCAGTATTTT
>-|-|TRBJ2-7|TRBV7-3
CASSTGQGGYEQYF
TGTGCCAGCAGCACAGGACAGGGAGGGTACGAGCAGTACTTC
>-|-|TRBJ2-7|TRBV29-1
CSVEDSGSDEQYF
TGCAGCGTTGAGGACAGCGGATCCGACGAGCAGTACTTC
>-|TRBD2|TRBJ2-5|TRBV9
CASSVDPGTTQETQYF
TGTGCCAGCAGCGTAGACCCCGGGACTACACAAGAGACCCAGTACTTC
>-|-|TRBJ1-2|TRBV18
CASSPEQGNGYTF
TGTGCCAGCTCACCGGAACAGGGAAATGGCTACACCTTC
>-|-|TRBJ2-1|TRBV11-2
CASSLEVARDEQFF
TGTGCCAGCAGCTTAGAGGTAGCTAGAGATGAGCAGTTCTTC
>-|TRBD2|TRBJ2-1|TRBV25-1
CASSERTSSYNEQFF
TGTGCCAGCAGTGAACGGACTAGCTCCTACAATGAGCAGTTCTTC
>-|-|TRBJ2-7|TRBV27
CASSLNRREQYF
TGTGCCAGCAGTTTGAACAGACGCGAGCAGTACTTC
>-|-|TRBJ1-5|TRBV19
CASTGQGLGYYQPQHF
TGTGCCAGTACGGGACAAGGGTTGGGGTATTATCAGCCCCAGCATTTT
>-|-|TRBJ2-3|TRBV14
CASSQDRTDTQYF
TGTGCCAGCAGCCAAGACCGGACAGATACGCAGTATTTT
>-|TRBD1|TRBJ1-2|TRBV4-1
CASSQDLRGSNGYTF
TGCGCCAGCAGCCAAGATCTCAGGGGGTCAAATGGCTACACCTTC
>-|TRBD2|TRBJ2-1|TRBV7-9
CASSLSGMGNEQFF
TGTGCCAGCAGCCTCAGCGGGATGGGCAATGAGCAGTTCTTC
>-|TRBD1|TRBJ1-5|TRBV6-4
CASRKPTGYYQPQHF
TGTGCCAGCAGAAAGCCGACAGGGTATTATCAGCCCCAGCATTTT
>-|TRBD2|TRBJ2-5|TRBV7-6
CASSSGAGGYYQETQYF
TGTGCCAGCAGCTCGGGAGCGGGAGGTTACTACCAAGAGACCCAGTACTTC
>-|TRBD2|TRBJ2-2|TRBV5-1
CASSLATGGRAHGELFF
TGCGCCAGCAGCTTGGCCACGGGCGGGAGGGCCCACGGGGAGCTGTTTTTT
>-|TRBD1|TRBJ1-5|TRBV5-6
CASSLYGTGWSNQPQHF
TGTGCCAGCAGTTTATATGGGACAGGGTGGAGCAATCAGCCCCAGCATTTT